The 14 T cell receptor beta chains listed next were all sequenced from one sample in a study of shared clonotypes between healthy human individuals. The method was immunoSEQ multiplex PCR; TCRdb's version includes in-frame clones alone and lacks a portion of them. The sample has about 2.3 million clones; less than 95% are singletons. Specimen: naive CD4+ T cells from PBMCs. Subset of the sample: CD45RA+ positively selected. These receptors were obtained from a man between 18 and 35 years old in good health. Some clones in this sample may be carry-over from other donors' samples.

This rearrangement joins TRBV4-1 to TRBJ2-7; the D gene is possibly TRBD2 (7 bases). This CDR3 is built from 14 residues. Germline V gives CDR1 MGHRA, CDR2 YSYEKL. Trimming shortened V by 1 base and J by 9 bases, and 16 bases separated the two germline ends. The CDR3 loop reads CASSQGGGPGGQYF. The CDR3 nucleotides are TGCGCCAGCAGCCAAGGGGGGGGGCCAGGTGGGCAGTACTTC.

The chain employs TRBV27 and TRBJ1-5; a possible D gene is TRBD1 (5 bases). This CDR3 is 18 amino acids long. Per the germline V gene, CDR1 is MNHEY and CDR2 is SMNVEV (reference sequence). The V end was cut by 4 bases, the J end by 0 bases, with 19 bases between. The chain's CDR3 is CASSSMGLMGGSNQPQHF. The CDR3 coding sequence is TGTGCCAGCAGTTCCATGGGACTTATGGGGGGTAGCAATCAGCCCCAGCATTTT.

This rearrangement joins TRBV7-3 to TRBJ2-1, with 8 bases identical to TRBD2. V shed 6 bases, J shed 4 bases, and the junction held 5 bases outside the gene matches. CDR1 is SGHTA and CDR2 is FQGTGA in the germline V gene. The CDR3 extends over 14 amino acids. Written as DNA, the CDR3 is TGTGCCAGCAGTCCCGGGACTAGATACAATGAGCAGTTCTTC. Encoded protein: CASSPGTRYNEQFF.

V usage is TRBV19 and J usage is TRBJ1-1; no reliable D call. CDR1 is LNHDA and CDR2 is SQIVND in the germline V gene (reference sequence). Trimming took off 5 bases at V and 5 bases at J, with 12 bases between the two ends. The CDR3 contains 13 residues. CDR3 coding DNA: TGTGCCAGTAGTTCCTCGACCGAAACTGAAGCTTTCTTT. This sequence encodes CASSSSTETEAFF.

This chain connects TRBV7-3 to TRBJ2-2; the D gene is possibly TRBD2 (7 bases). V dropped 5 bases and J dropped 6 bases, with 13 bases sitting between them. CDR1 is SGHTA and CDR2 is FQGTGA in the germline V gene. The length of the CDR3 is 14 residues. This chain's CDR3 is CASSPTGGAGELFF. The CDR3 DNA reads TGTGCCAGCAGCCCGACGGGGGGCGCCGGGGAGCTGTTTTTT.

The chain has TRBV27 and TRBJ2-1; 11 bases are shared with TRBD2. Germline V gives CDR1 MNHEY, CDR2 SMNVEV (reference sequence). The CDR3 spans 16 residues. Trimming took 0 bases from V and 6 from J; bases not matched to a gene: 4. This chain's CDR3 is CASSLSFSGRANEQFF. The CDR3, as DNA: TGTGCCAGCAGTTTATCGTTTAGCGGGAGGGCCAATGAGCAGTTCTTC.

Only one count was recorded for this clone. The chain couples TRBV5-1 to TRBJ2-7; perhaps TRBD2 as D (6 bases). V was pared by 4 bases and J by 5 bases, with 16 bases between. This CDR3 has 14 amino acids. Germline loops: CDR1 SGHRS, CDR2 YFSETQ. The CDR3 is CASSRVGGVDEQYF. The CDR3 DNA reads as TGCGCCAGCAGCCGGGTAGGCGGGGTCGACGAGCAGTACTTC.

V gene TRBV7-9 combines with J gene TRBJ2-1, with 7 nucleotides matching TRBD2. The CDR3 has 15 residues. J gave up 5 bases and V 5 bases, and 9 bases lay outside the gene matches. From germline, CDR1 is SEHNR and CDR2 FQNEAQ (reference sequence). The CDR3 is CASSQPTSSNNEQFF. The CDR3 nucleotides read TGTGCCAGCAGCCAACCGACTAGCTCGAACAATGAGCAGTTCTTC.

The gene calls are TRBV7-2 and TRBJ1-5; D is undetermined. This CDR3 comprises 15 residues. Trimming shortened V by 4 bases and J by 3 bases, and 13 bases separated the two germline ends. Germline CDR1 and CDR2: SGHTA and FQGNSA. CDR3 DNA sequence: TGTGCCAGCAGCTCGACCCGGGATACCAATCAGCCCCAGCATTTT. As protein: CASSSTRDTNQPQHF.

This chain uses TRBV21-1 with TRBJ1-1. TRBV21-1 is a pseudogene locus. This CDR3 spans 14 amino acids. The DNA of the CDR3 is TGTGCCAGCAGCAAAAGGAGGCAGGGCCCTGAAGCTTTCTTT. Protein: CASSKRRQGPEAFF.

This clone has a single count. The genes are TRBV28 and TRBJ2-7; D remains ambiguous. The V end was cut by 2 bases, the J end by 2 bases, with 7 bases between. The CDR3 runs 13 residues. Per germline, CDR1 MDHEN and CDR2 SYDVKM. The CDR3 protein is CASSLLATYEQYF. In DNA form, the CDR3 reads TGTGCCAGCAGTTTACTTGCCACCTACGAGCAGTACTTC.

V and J are TRBV28 and TRBJ1-1; perhaps TRBD1 as D (5 bases). V was trimmed by 2 bases and J by 7 bases, leaving 11 bases between them. Germline V lookup: CDR1 MDHEN, CDR2 SYDVKM. The CDR3 sequence is 13 residues long. The CDR3 sequence is CASSLGWGREAFF. The CDR3 nucleotides are TGTGCCAGCAGTTTAGGGTGGGGCCGTGAAGCTTTCTTT.

The chain links TRBV2 to TRBJ2-1, with D possibly matching TRBD2 (6 bases). The germline V and J ends were trimmed by 0 bases and 2 bases, with 8 bases remaining between them. The germline V gene encodes CDR1 SNHLY and CDR2 FYNNEI. CDR3 length: 15 residues. CDR3 in amino acids: CASSEAGGAYNEQFF. The CDR3, as DNA: TGTGCCAGCAGTGAAGCGGGAGGCGCCTACAATGAGCAGTTCTTC.

As concerns this clone: Other DNA sequences in the same sample also yield this CDR3. The chain has TRBV11-2 and TRBJ2-3; D ambiguous. CDR1 SGHAT and CDR2 FQNNGV come from the germline V gene. The length of the CDR3 is 14 residues. V was shortened by 3 bases and J by 1 base, with 8 bases between the two germline ends. CDR3 nucleotide sequence: TGTGCCAGCAGCTTTGATCGCGGCACAGATACGCAGTATTTT. This sequence encodes CASSFDRGTDTQYF.